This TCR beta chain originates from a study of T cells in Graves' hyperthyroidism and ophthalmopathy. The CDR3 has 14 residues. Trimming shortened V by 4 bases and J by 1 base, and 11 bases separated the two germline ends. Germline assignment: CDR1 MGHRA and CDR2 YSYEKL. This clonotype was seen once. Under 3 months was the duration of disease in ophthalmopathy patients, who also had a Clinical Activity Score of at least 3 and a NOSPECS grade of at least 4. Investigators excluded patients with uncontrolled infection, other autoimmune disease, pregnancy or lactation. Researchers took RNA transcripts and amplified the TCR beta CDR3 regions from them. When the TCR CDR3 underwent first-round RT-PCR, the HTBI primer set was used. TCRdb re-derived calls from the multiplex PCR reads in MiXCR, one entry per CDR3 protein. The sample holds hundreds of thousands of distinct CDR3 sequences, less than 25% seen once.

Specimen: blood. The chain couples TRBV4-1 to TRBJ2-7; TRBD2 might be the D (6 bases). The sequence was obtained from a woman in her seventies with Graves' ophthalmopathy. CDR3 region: CASSRPGGSYEQYF. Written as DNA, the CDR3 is TGCGCCAGCAGCCGCCCCGGGGGTTCCTACGAGCAGTACTTC.